Listed here are 9 T cell receptor beta chains from one sample, sequenced in a study of cytomegalovirus exposure and HLA in healthy donors. TCRdb's table, derived via immunoSEQ multiplex PCR, lists solely in-frame clones and lacks some. Of 100,000 to 150,000 clones in the sample, around nine tenths were seen once. Sequencing was performed on PBMCs. The receptors were sampled from a man aged 25-45 years in good health and CMV-seronegative.

The gene calls are TRBV6-5 and TRBJ2-6, with D possibly being TRBD1 (5 bases). The CDR3 length is 15 residues. V lost 6 bases and J lost 1, with 10 bases in between. The V gene's germline CDR1 is MNHEY and CDR2 SVGAGI. The CDR3 here is CASSYQGSGANVLTF. CDR3 nucleotides: TGTGCCAGCAGCTACCAGGGTTCTGGGGCCAACGTCCTGACTTTC.

Here the CDR3 DNA reads TGTGCCAGCAGTTTAGCTAGCGGCTACAATGAGCAGTTCTTC. Translated: CASSLASGYNEQFF. J is TRBJ2-1 and V is TRBV28; 7 bases match TRBD2. The CDR3 has 14 residues. Germline assignment: CDR1 MDHEN and CDR2 SYDVKM. V lost 2 bases, J lost 3 bases, and 1 base stayed unmatched.

This clone was picked up one time. The CDR3 DNA reads TGTGCCTGGAACCCTAGCGGGGCGTACCAAGAGACCCAGTACTTC. This encodes CAWNPSGAYQETQYF. The rearrangement joins TRBV30 to TRBJ2-5; 9 bases fit TRBD2. Germline values: CDR1 GTSNPN, CDR2 SVGIG (reference sequence). J lost 0 bases, V lost 4 bases, and 6 bases had no gene match. CDR3 length equals 15 residues.

This chain links TRBV7-8 with TRBJ2-1; the match to TRBD2 covers 10 bases. This CDR3 is built from 16 residues. Germline V gene data show CDR1 as SGHVS and CDR2 as FQNEAQ. V was pared by 1 base and J by 6 bases, with 6 bases of the junction left unmatched. The CDR3 spells CASSLGGRTSGNEQFF. Here the CDR3 DNA reads TGTGCCAGCAGCTTAGGGGGTCGGACTAGCGGCAATGAGCAGTTCTTC. The complete variable domain, with remaining parts taken from reference TRBV7-8 and TRBJ2-1, reads GAGVSQSPRYKVAKRGQDVALRCDPISGHVSLFWYQQALGQGPEFLTYFQNEAQLDKSGLPSDRFFAERPEGSVSTLKIQRTQQEDSAVYLCASSLGGRTSGNEQFFGPGTRLTVL.

The rearrangement joins TRBV5-1 to TRBJ2-7, with 9 bases identical to TRBD1. V shed 1 base, J shed 1 base, and the junction held 3 bases outside the gene matches. CDR3 length: 15 amino acids. Germline V gene lookup returns CDR1 SGHRS and CDR2 YFSETQ. CDR3 bases: TGCGCCAGCAGCTTGTTTGGGACAGGGTCCTACGAGCAGTACTTC. Amino acid sequence: CASSLFGTGSYEQYF.

The rearrangement links TRBV7-9 to TRBJ2-3; 8 bases are a match to TRBD1. The ends lost 2 bases at V and 3 bases at J; junction bases unmatched: 7. The CDR3 is made up of 16 amino acids. Looked up from germline, CDR1 is SEHNR and CDR2 is FQNEAQ (reference sequence). CDR3 in DNA: TGTGCCAGCAGCTTAATTGGGACAGGAGGGACAGATACGCAGTATTTT. This encodes CASSLIGTGGTDTQYF.

The chain uses TRBV10-3 and TRBJ2-7; TRBD1 agrees at 7 bases. Germline V gene data show CDR1 as ENHRY and CDR2 as SYGVKD. V shed 7 bases, J shed 6 bases, and the junction held 9 bases outside the gene matches. The CDR3 runs 13 residues. As DNA, the CDR3 is TGTGCCATCACCCCAGGGGGAATTACCGAGCAGTACTTC. Amino acids: CAITPGGITEQYF.

The DNA of the CDR3 is TGTGCCAGCAGTTACTTTAGTTCGGGGCCCCAGCATTTT. Amino acids: CASSYFSSGPQHF. V usage is TRBV6-6 and J usage is TRBJ1-5; no reliable D call. The CDR3 spans 13 residues. Germline-derived CDR1 and CDR2 are MNHNY and SVGAGI (reference sequence). Deletions cut 1 base from V and 9 bases from J, with 10 bases between.

The rearrangement links TRBV7-7 to TRBJ2-5; possibly TRBD1 for D (6 bases). Trimming cost V 3 bases and J 1 base, with 9 bases left between them. The CDR3 length is 14 residues. Germline V gives CDR1 SSHAT, CDR2 FNYEAQ (reference sequence). The CDR3 region is CASSFRGSQETQYF. The DNA for the CDR3 is TGTGCCAGCAGCTTCAGGGGTTCCCAAGAGACCCAGTACTTC.